These 3 T cell receptor beta chains were sequenced from one sample in a study of blood T cell repertoires in COVID-19 (TCRdb year 2020). The protocol used for the library was the immunoSEQ multiplex PCR assay. This is the immuneACCESS table as TCRdb keeps it, with only in-frame sequences that have V and J called. A part of the clones is gone; compared with another copy, unresolved V genes explain less than half, and the rest is unexplained. The sample table shows over 130,000 clones, and 80% to 90% are seen once. The top ten clones comprise around 10% of the sample. The sample consisted of peripheral blood. The receptor set was obtained from a woman older than 75 with acute or convalescent COVID-19.

This rearrangement joins TRBV13 to TRBJ2-1; D possibly corresponds to TRBD2 (6 bases). The CDR3 loop spans 14 amino acids. V dropped 2 bases and J dropped 5 bases, with 10 bases sitting between them. Germline V gene sequence: CDR1 PRHDT, CDR2 FYEKMQ (reference sequence). The CDR3 here is CASSLIGTDNEQFF. The CDR3, as DNA: TGTGCCAGCAGCTTAATTGGGACTGACAATGAGCAGTTCTTC.

V gene TRBV18 combines with J gene TRBJ1-1, with D possibly matching TRBD1 (5 bases). V was cut by 1 base and J by 2 bases, with 20 bases left in between. CDR3 length: 18 amino acids. Germline V CDR1 and CDR2: KGHSH, LQKENI. The CDR3 sequence: CASSPRTIVGTENTEAFF. In DNA, the CDR3 is TGTGCCAGCTCACCACGGACAATTGTCGGTACAGAAAACACTGAAGCTTTCTTT. The variable domain in full, with the rest retrieved from reference TRBV18 and TRBJ1-1, is NAGVMQNPRHLVRRRGQEARLRCSPMKGHSHVYWYRQLPEEGLKFMVYLQKENIIDESGMPKERFSAEFPKEGPSILRIQQVVRGDSAAYFCASSPRTIVGTENTEAFFGQGTRLTVV.

The chain employs TRBV6-1 and TRBJ2-6; possible D gene TRBD1, 6 bases. Trimming cost V 3 bases and J 5 bases, with 8 bases left between them. Germline CDR1 MNHNS, CDR2 SASEGT. This CDR3 contains 14 residues. The CDR3 reads CASSETGRANVLTF. DNA for the CDR3: TGTGCCAGCAGTGAGACAGGCCGGGCCAACGTCCTGACTTTC.